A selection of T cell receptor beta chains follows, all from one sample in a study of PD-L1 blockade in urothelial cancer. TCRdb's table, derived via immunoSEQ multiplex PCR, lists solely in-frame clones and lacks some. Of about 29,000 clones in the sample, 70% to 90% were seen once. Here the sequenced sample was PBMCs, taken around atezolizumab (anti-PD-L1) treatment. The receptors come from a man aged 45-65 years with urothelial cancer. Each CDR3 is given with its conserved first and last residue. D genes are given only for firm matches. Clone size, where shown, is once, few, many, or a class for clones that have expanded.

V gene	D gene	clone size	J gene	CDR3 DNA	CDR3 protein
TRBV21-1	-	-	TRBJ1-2	TGTGCCAGCAGCGTACAGGGTATTGACTATGGCTACACCTTC	CASSVQGIDYGYTF
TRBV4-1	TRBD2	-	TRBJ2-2	TGCGCCAGCAGCCAAGAAATCCTTCCTAGCGGGAGCGGGGAGCTGTTTTTT	CASSQEILPSGSGELFF
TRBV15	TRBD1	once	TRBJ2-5	TGTGCCACCAGCAGCCGGGACAGGGGGCACATTTTTGAGACCCAGTACTTC	CATSSRDRGHIFETQYF
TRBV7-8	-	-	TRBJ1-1	TGTGCCAGCAGTCCGAGGAACACTGAAGCTTTCTTT	CASSPRNTEAFF
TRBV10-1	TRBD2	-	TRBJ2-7	TGCGCCAGCAGTGAGTCGGGACTAGCGGGAGCGCAGTACTTC	CASSESGLAGAQYF
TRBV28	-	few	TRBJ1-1	TGTGCCAGCACGAGTCAGGGGACTGAAGCTTTCTTT	CASTSQGTEAFF
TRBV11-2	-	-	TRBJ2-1	TGTGCCAGCAGCCCTCGAGTTATCGAGGCGGGATTCACCTACAATGAGCAGTTCTTC	CASSPRVIEAGFTYNEQFF
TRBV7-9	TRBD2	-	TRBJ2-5	TGTGCCAGCAGCTTGGGACTAGCGGAAGAGACCCAGTACTTC	CASSLGLAEETQYF
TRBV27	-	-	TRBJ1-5	TGTGCCAGCAGCAAAACTAAGGATCAGCCCCAGCATTTT	CASSKTKDQPQHF
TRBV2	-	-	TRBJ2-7	TGTGCCAGCAGTGGGAGGGGGGGGACCTACGAGCAGTACTTC	CASSGRGGTYEQYF
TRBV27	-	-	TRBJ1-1	TGTGCCAGCAGTTTATATCGGAACACTGAAGCTTTCTTT	CASSLYRNTEAFF
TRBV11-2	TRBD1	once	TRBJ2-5	TGTGCCAGCAGCCGGGACAGGGGAGAGACCCAGTACTTC	CASSRDRGETQYF
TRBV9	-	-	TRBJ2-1	TGTGCCAGCAGCGTAGTGGCAGGGGGGCCAATGAATGAGCAGTTCTTC	CASSVVAGGPMNEQFF
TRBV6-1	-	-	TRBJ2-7	TGTGCCAGCAGGACTCACTACGAGCAGTACTTC	CASRTHYEQYF
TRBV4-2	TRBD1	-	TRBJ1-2	TGTGCCAGCAGCCAAGGGGACAGGAATGATGGCTACACCTTC	CASSQGDRNDGYTF
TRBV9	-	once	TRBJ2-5	TGTGCCAGCAGCGTAGGAGGCGGTCCACAAGAGACCCAGTACTTC	CASSVGGGPQETQYF
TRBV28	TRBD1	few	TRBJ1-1	TGTGCCAGCAGTTTATTGGCCGGGACAGACACTGAAGCTTTCTTT	CASSLLAGTDTEAFF
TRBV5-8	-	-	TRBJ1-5	TGTGCCAGCAGCTTGGGACAGCTATATAGCAATCAGCCCCAGCATTTT	CASSLGQLYSNQPQHF
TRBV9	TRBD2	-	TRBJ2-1	TGTGCCAGCAGCCTCCCAGGGAGGGAAGATGAGCAGTTCTTC	CASSLPGREDEQFF
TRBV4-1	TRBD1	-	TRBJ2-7	TGCGCCAGCAGCCAAGGGTCGGACAGGGTGACCTACGAGCAGTACTTC	CASSQGSDRVTYEQYF
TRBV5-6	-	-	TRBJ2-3	TGTGCCAGCAGCTTGGGGGTCGGCAGGGGTGAAGATACGCAGTATTTT	CASSLGVGRGEDTQYF
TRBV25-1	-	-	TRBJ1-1	TGTGCCAGCAGGGCAGGGGCTGAAGCTTTCTTT	CASRAGAEAFF
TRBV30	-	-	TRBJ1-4	TGTGCCTGGGCAGAGAGGGCAACTAATGAAAAACTGTTTTTT	CAWAERATNEKLFF
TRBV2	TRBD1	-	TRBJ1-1	TGTGCCAGCAAGGGGACAGGGGACACTGAAGCTTTCTTT	CASKGTGDTEAFF
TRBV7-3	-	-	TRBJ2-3	TGTGCCAGCAGCCCCAACTCGGTTAGCACAGATACGCAGTATTTT	CASSPNSVSTDTQYF
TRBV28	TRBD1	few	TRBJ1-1	TGTGCCAGCAGCCTAGGACAGGGAAGGGTCTCCCCGACGACTTTCTTT	CASSLGQGRVSPTTFF
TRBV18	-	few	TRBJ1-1	TGTGCCAGCTCACCTAGGACTGACGCTGAAGCTTTCTTT	CASSPRTDAEAFF
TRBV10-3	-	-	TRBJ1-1	TGTGCCATCTCCCGACTCTCGAACACTGAAGCTTTCTTT	CAISRLSNTEAFF
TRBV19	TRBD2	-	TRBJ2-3	TGTGCCAGTAGTAGTTTTCGGACTAGCGGGGGCACAGATACGCAGTATTTT	CASSSFRTSGGTDTQYF
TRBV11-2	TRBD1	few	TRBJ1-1	TGTGCCAGCAGCGCCAGGGGGCGGAACACTGAAGCTTTCTTT	CASSARGRNTEAFF